These 14 T cell receptor beta chains were all obtained from the same sample, sequenced in a study of CD8+CD57+ T cells in acquired aplastic anemia. TCR beta VDJ and CDR3 profiling used genomic DNA as template. TCRdb re-analysed the reads in MiXCR, keeping a single row per CDR3 protein. In the table there are 55,000 to 80,000 distinct CDR3 sequences, approximately 54% of which are singletons. Sequencing was performed on sorted CD4+, CD8+, or CD8+CD57+ T cells (not recorded which) from PBMCs. Receptors were obtained from a human donor in good health, serving as a control.

The gene calls are TRBV5-1 and TRBJ2-2; D ambiguous. The CDR3 length is 15 residues. Germline assignment: CDR1 SGHRS and CDR2 YFSETQ. V lost 0 bases to trimming and J lost 6 bases, with 12 bases between them. The CDR3 is CASSLDFLAAGELFF. CDR3 DNA: TGCGCCAGCAGCTTGGACTTCTTAGCTGCCGGGGAGCTGTTTTTT.

This clonotype was recorded only once. The chain links TRBV29-1 to TRBJ1-1; D is unclear. Germline V CDR1 and CDR2: SQVTM, ANQGSEA. V was trimmed by 1 base and J by 2 bases, leaving 11 bases between them. The CDR3 has 14 amino acids. CDR3 in amino acids: CSVEGSGINTEAFF. Written as DNA, the CDR3 is TGCAGCGTTGAAGGGTCCGGGATTAACACTGAAGCTTTCTTT.

The genes are TRBV15 and TRBJ2-3, with D possibly TRBD2 on 5 matching bases. The CDR3 runs to 15 residues. Per germline, CDR1 LNHNV and CDR2 YYDKDF (reference sequence). Trimming pared 3 bases from V and 0 bases from J, leaving 10 bases between. The CDR3 spells CATSRRRTSTDTQYF. The CDR3, as DNA: TGTGCCACCAGCAGGAGACGGACTAGCACAGATACGCAGTATTTT.

This clonotype was seen at least ten times. The chain has TRBV27 and TRBJ2-1; the match to TRBD2 covers 8 bases. The CDR3 is made up of 15 amino acids. CDR1 MNHEY and CDR2 SMNVEV come from the germline V gene (reference sequence). Trimming cost V 4 bases and J 6 bases; bases outside gene matches: 8. The CDR3 region has the DNA TGTGCCAGCAGTTCAAGCGGGAGCCTTTTCAATGAGCAGTTCTTC. Its protein is CASSSSGSLFNEQFF.

This clonotype is medium-sized. This chain links TRBV29-1 with TRBJ2-1, with 8 bases lining up with TRBD1. With V trimmed by 1 base and J by 8 bases, 10 bases remained unmatched. CDR3 length: 15 residues. Germline V gene data show CDR1 as SQVTM and CDR2 as ANQGSEA. The chain's CDR3 is CSVEGELAGGDEQFF. The CDR3 region has the DNA TGCAGCGTTGAAGGTGAATTGGCAGGGGGCGATGAGCAGTTCTTC.

The chain recombines TRBV7-9 with TRBJ1-3, with TRBD1 matching over 7 bases. The trim removed 8 bases at V and 7 bases at J, leaving 11 bases unmatched. CDR1 is SEHNR, CDR2 FQNEAQ, per germline (reference sequence). There are 14 residues in the CDR3. The CDR3 here is CASREQGTTNTIYF. In DNA, the CDR3 is TGTGCCAGCCGCGAACAGGGGACTACCAACACCATATATTTT.

V and J are TRBV7-8 and TRBJ2-7, with TRBD1 matching 9 bases. Germline CDR1 is SGHVS and CDR2 is FQNEAQ. The V and J ends lost 9 bases and 5 bases, in that order; junction bases with no gene match: 8. The CDR3 is 13 amino acids. CDR3 in amino acids: CASIQTGGHEQYF. CDR3 coding DNA: TGTGCCAGTATCCAAACAGGGGGCCACGAGCAGTACTTC. Based on the CDR3 plus reference TRBV7-8 and TRBJ2-7, the full variable domain is GAGVSQSPRYKVAKRGQDVALRCDPISGHVSLFWYQQALGQGPEFLTYFQNEAQLDKSGLPSDRFFAERPEGSVSTLKIQRTQQEDSAVYLCASIQTGGHEQYFGPGTRLTVT.

By share, this clonotype counts as medium-sized. V is TRBV25-1 and J is TRBJ2-3; either TRBD1 or TRBD2 may fit D (5 bases each). Germline assignment: CDR1 MGHDK and CDR2 SYGVNS. Trimming left V 4 bases short and J 0 bases short, with 8 bases between. The CDR3 totals 14 residues. The CDR3 sequence is CASSGWDSTDTQYF. The DNA of the CDR3 is TGTGCCAGCAGTGGATGGGACAGCACAGATACGCAGTATTTT.

This clonotype is a singleton in its sample. The chain recombines TRBV15 with TRBJ2-5; 7 bases are a match to TRBD2. Trimming took 1 base from V and 1 from J; bases not matched to a gene: 0. The CDR3 is 14 residues long. From germline, CDR1 is LNHNV and CDR2 YYDKDF (reference sequence). The CDR3, as DNA: TGTGCCACCAGCAGAGGGACTAGCCAAGAGACCCAGTACTTC. Translated: CATSRGTSQETQYF.

This clonotype has at least ten counts. The V gene is TRBV5-5, the J gene TRBJ1-1; D call uncertain. This CDR3 spans 14 amino acids. Looked up from germline, CDR1 is SGHKS and CDR2 is YYEKEE (reference sequence). Trimming removed 2 bases at V and 4 bases at J, with 12 bases between. The CDR3 region has the DNA TGTGCCAGCAGCTTAGCCGGGTTCGGCACTGAAGCTTTCTTT. This codes for CASSLAGFGTEAFF. Full variable domain (missing parts from reference TRBV5-5 and TRBJ1-1): DAGVTQSPTHLIKTRGQQVTLRCSPISGHKSVSWYQQVLGQGPQFIFQYYEKEERGRGNFPDRFSARQFPNYSSELNVNALLLGDSALYLCASSLAGFGTEAFFGQGTRLTVV.

This clonotype was found many times. The V and J genes are TRBV4-1 and TRBJ1-5; D not resolved. Trimming took off 1 base at V and 1 base at J, with 5 bases between the two ends. The CDR3 loop spans 14 amino acids. Germline CDR1 MGHRA, CDR2 YSYEKL. The CDR3 coding sequence is TGCGCCAGCAGCCAAGTTCTGAGCAATCAGCCCCAGCATTTT. This gives the protein CASSQVLSNQPQHF.

V and J are TRBV7-8 and TRBJ2-1; D is undetermined. The germline V gene encodes CDR1 SGHVS and CDR2 FQNEAQ. Trimming took 7 bases from V and 2 from J, leaving 18 bases between them. The CDR3 sequence is 16 residues long. The CDR3 nucleotides read TGTGCCAGCACCATTGCCTGGGATGGGACCTACAATGAGCAGTTCTTC. Translated, it gives CASTIAWDGTYNEQFF. Drawing the rest from reference TRBV7-8 and TRBJ2-1, the complete variable domain is GAGVSQSPRYKVAKRGQDVALRCDPISGHVSLFWYQQALGQGPEFLTYFQNEAQLDKSGLPSDRFFAERPEGSVSTLKIQRTQQEDSAVYLCASTIAWDGTYNEQFFGPGTRLTVL.

The V and J genes are TRBV2 and TRBJ2-3; 13 bases agree with TRBD2. Per the germline V gene, CDR1 is SNHLY and CDR2 is FYNNEI. The CDR3 spans 15 residues. V shed 9 bases and J 6 bases; nucleotides not matched to a gene: 9. In DNA, the CDR3 is TGTGCCAGAGGTACTAGCGGGGGGGCCGGGGATACGCAGTATTTT. As protein: CARGTSGGAGDTQYF.

The V gene is TRBV19, the J gene TRBJ2-5; D tentatively reads TRBD1 or TRBD2 (6 bases each). Germline CDR1 and CDR2: LNHDA and SQIVND (reference sequence). The CDR3 contains 13 residues. Trimming pared 7 bases from V and 4 bases from J, leaving 13 bases between. Here the CDR3 reads CASTGAWGETQYF. CDR3 coding DNA: TGTGCCAGTACGGGGGCCTGGGGAGAGACCCAGTACTTC.